This T cell receptor beta chain was sequenced for a study of blood T cell repertoires in COVID-19 (dated by TCRdb to the early 2020s). For context, the study as a whole: Samples covering the acute and convalescent phases of COVID-19 were provided by collaborators in the United States, Italy and Spain. The material from the prospective study consisted of cDNA or gDNA derived from T cells, B-cell-depleted T cells, or PBMCs. Subjects who had been exposed to COVID-19, were actively infected with it, or had recovered from it provided the deeply sampled blood TCRbeta repertoires that made up the dataset. HLA class I and class II types, where available, came from metadata supplied by the sample provider rather than from assay-based typing. A freely available public database, intended as a resource for researchers studying the immune response to SARS-CoV-2, is where the repertoires were released. Samples came from the ongoing ImmuneRACE study (first 160 participants) plus 1,254 subjects from 6 global collaborators. The sample metadata nearly always contained a de-identified subject ID, COVID-19 status, age in years and sex. Broad study findings and their caveats: The amount of clinical and demographic metadata varied by source and participant and was provided uncurated.

Ends trimmed: V by 2 bases, J by 2 bases; bases unmatched to a gene: 0. Via the germline V gene, CDR1 is MDHEN and CDR2 SYDVKM. There are 14 amino acids in the CDR3, from cysteine to phenylalanine inclusive. Only the CDR3 DNA stays, 42 bases, in frame from base 1. One collaborating source in Seattle enrolled patients while the patients were actively infected and followed the patients over time throughout the course of disease. Each collaborating institution followed its own protocols to collect whole blood in K2EDTA tubes. For TCRbeta analysis, collaborator samples were shipped as frozen whole blood, as isolated PBMCs, or as DNA extracted from either sample type. TCRbeta CDR3 regions were amplified from genomic DNA using the immunoSEQ Assay, a bias-controlled multiplex PCR. Per the authors' processing: Nucleated cell counts per sample were estimated from amplification of reference gene primers within the assay. To quantify the absolute abundance of each unique TCRbeta CDR3 rearrangement, sequence reads were collapsed and filtered. For each sample, productive Simpson clonality was calculated as the square root of Simpson's diversity index over productive rearrangements. TCRdb took over this immuneACCESS table, retaining in-frame rearrangements with V and J assigned. Such tables are incomplete; in checked studies, under half of the missing clones stem from an unresolved V gene, and the remainder is unexplained. Clone size and the V and J calls come from that table; the DNA yielded D and trimming. A total of hundreds of thousands of clones appear in this sample, approximately 88% of them only once. The ten most abundant clones make up around an eighth of the sample.

A word on this clone: No cognate antigen has been identified for it. Qualities for individual bases were not recorded, and no much larger clone is one base off. Other DNA sequences in the same sample also yield this CDR3.

The sequence joins TRBV28 to TRBJ1-5; TRBD1 aligns with 7 central bases. The sequence was collected from a woman aged 45-60 years with COVID-19, enrolled during active disease. Sequencing was done on a sample of peripheral blood. The CDR3 sequence is CASSLGQGNQPQHF. The bases are TGTGCCAGCAGTTTAGGACAGGGCAATCAGCCCCAGCATTTT.